There are a few counts of the clone carrying this T cell receptor beta chain. Its antigen is undetermined. This sample is drawn from a study of T cells in Graves' hyperthyroidism and ophthalmopathy. The source material, RNA transcripts, was used to amplify TCR beta CDR3 regions. Carried out on the TCR CDR3, a first-round RT-PCR used the HTBI primer set. TCRdb itself ran the multiplex PCR reads through MiXCR, one entry per CDR3 protein. This sample has about 600,000 distinct CDR3 sequences; more than 15% occur once, and the top ten carry around 3.3%. The CDR3 length is 14 residues. J lost 5 bases, V lost 6 bases, and 2 bases had no gene match. Germline lookup yields CDR1 LNHDA and CDR2 SQIVND (reference sequence). Study-level points and caveats: Ophthalmopathy stood apart from stable hyperthyroidism in a 13 V-J model. Model predictions of ophthalmopathy came a median 6.5 months before onset. Blood also showed most of the thyroid clonotypes that were expanded above 0.001.

The chain recombines TRBV19 with TRBJ2-2; TRBD2 matches at 11 bases. This TCR came from a woman aged 40 to 50 with Graves' ophthalmopathy. The sequenced material came from blood. CDR3 residues: CASRTSGMTGELFF. The CDR3 nucleotides read TGTGCCAGTAGGACTAGCGGGATGACCGGGGAGCTGTTTTTT.